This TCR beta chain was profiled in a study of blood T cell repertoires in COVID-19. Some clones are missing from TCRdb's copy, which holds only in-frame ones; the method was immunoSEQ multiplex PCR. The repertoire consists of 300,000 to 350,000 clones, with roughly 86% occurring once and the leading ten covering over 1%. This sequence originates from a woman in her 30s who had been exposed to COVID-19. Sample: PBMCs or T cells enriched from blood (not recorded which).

The CDR3 DNA is TGTGCCAGCAGCCCAGAGGGGGCTGATAGCAATCAGCCCCAGCATTTT. It encodes CASSPEGADSNQPQHF. This sequence joins TRBV5-5 and TRBJ1-5; 7 bases are shared with TRBD1. The J segment lost 0 bases and the V segment lost 4 bases, leaving 7 bases of the junction unmatched. The CDR3 extends over 16 amino acids. Germline V lookup: CDR1 SGHKS, CDR2 YYEKEE (reference sequence).